Following are 10 T cell receptor beta chains from one sample sequenced in a study of blood T cell repertoires in COVID-19. Data came from immunoSEQ multiplex PCR; TCRdb stores just in-frame clones and leaves some out. The table lists approximately 300,000 clones, approximately 90% of them singletons. The sample taken for sequencing was peripheral blood. The receptors shown here come from a woman aged 30 to 39 with COVID-19, enrolled during active disease.

The chain recombines TRBV9 with TRBJ2-3; a weak D match, TRBD1 (5 bases). CDR3 length: 13 amino acids. V was clipped by 2 bases and J by 2 bases, with 6 bases between them. Germline V gene lookup returns CDR1 SGDLS and CDR2 YYNGEE. CDR3 residues: CASSVRATDTQYF. The CDR3 region has the DNA TGTGCCAGCAGCGTCAGGGCCACAGATACGCAGTATTTT.

This rearrangement joins TRBV11-2 to TRBJ2-5; D is possibly TRBD2 (6 bases). Between the trimmed V and J ends, which lost 3 bases and 4 bases, there was a span of 18 bases. Germline lookup yields CDR1 SGHAT and CDR2 FQNNGV. The CDR3 consists of 16 residues. The CDR3 spells CASSFGGTARGETQYF. The CDR3 DNA reads as TGTGCCAGCAGCTTCGGCGGGACTGCGAGGGGAGAGACCCAGTACTTC.

The chain carries TRBV7-9 and TRBJ2-7, with 9 bases identical to TRBD1. This CDR3 has 16 residues. Per germline, CDR1 SEHNR and CDR2 FQNEAQ (reference sequence). The V segment lost 4 bases and the J segment 5 bases; nucleotides outside the gene matches: 12. CDR3 region: CASSWGSGTGIHEQYF. Written as DNA, the CDR3 is TGTGCCAGCAGCTGGGGCTCCGGGACAGGGATCCACGAGCAGTACTTC.

The V call is TRBV6-5, the J call TRBJ2-7; maybe TRBD1 (6 bases). CDR1 and CDR2 (germline): MNHEY, SVGAGI. The CDR3 is made up of 14 amino acids. Trimming pared 6 bases from V and 6 bases from J, leaving 18 bases between. CDR3 coding DNA: TGTGCCAGCAGCCAACAGGGTTTCGGCTCCGAGCAGTACTTC. This codes for CASSQQGFGSEQYF.

The V call is TRBV7-8, the J call TRBJ1-2, with D maybe TRBD1 (5 bases). V gave up 0 bases and J gave up 4 bases, with 15 bases separating them. The CDR3 length is 16 residues. From germline, CDR1 is SGHVS and CDR2 FQNEAQ. The CDR3 loop is CASSLARQSTRYGYTF. The DNA for the CDR3 is TGTGCCAGCAGCTTAGCTCGACAGAGTACACGCTATGGCTACACCTTC.

This clone occurred once. The chain combines TRBV4-2 with TRBJ2-1; 14 bases line up with TRBD2. Germline-derived CDR1 and CDR2 are LGHNA and YNFKEQ. The CDR3 totals 19 residues. V lost 4 bases to trimming and J lost 0 bases; unmatched junction nucleotides: 8. CDR3 coding DNA: TGTGCCAGCAGCCCGGGACTAGCGGGAGCCCAGAGCTCCTACAATGAGCAGTTCTTC. Residues: CASSPGLAGAQSSYNEQFF.

The chain links TRBV6-5 to TRBJ1-1, with TRBD1 matching over 8 bases. Losses at the gene ends were 5 bases for V and 1 base for J; bases not matched to a gene: 3. The CDR3 loop spans 14 amino acids. Germline V gene lookup returns CDR1 MNHEY and CDR2 SVGAGI. The CDR3 protein is CASSPDRANTEAFF. The DNA for the CDR3 is TGTGCCAGCAGTCCGGACAGGGCGAACACTGAAGCTTTCTTT.

The V call is TRBV3-1 (or the pseudogene TRBV3-2), the J call TRBJ2-7, with D perhaps matching TRBD2 (6 bases). Per germline, CDR1 LGHDT and CDR2 YNNKEL (reference sequence). Trimming removed 1 base at V and 3 bases at J, with 13 bases between. The CDR3 runs to 15 residues. The CDR3 region has the DNA TGTGCCAGCAGCCAAGTCCTGGCGGGATTCTACGAGCAGTACTTC. It yields the protein CASSQVLAGFYEQYF.

The gene calls are TRBV19 and TRBJ1-6; 8 bases are shared with TRBD1. J lost 12 bases, V lost 7 bases, and 8 bases had no gene match. The V gene's germline CDR1 is LNHDA and CDR2 SQIVND (reference sequence). CDR3 length equals 13 residues. CDR3 residues: CASTPGDRRPLHF. In nucleotides, the CDR3 is TGTGCCAGTACCCCAGGGGACAGGCGACCCCTCCACTTT.

The CDR3 spells CASSPSEGVNYEQYF. In DNA, the CDR3 is TGTGCCAGCAGCCCCTCCGAGGGGGTGAACTACGAGCAGTACTTC. This chain uses TRBV28 with TRBJ2-7, with a weak D call TRBD1 (6 bases). Trimming took off 6 bases at V and 3 bases at J, with 18 bases between the two ends. Germline CDR1 reads MDHEN; CDR2 reads SYDVKM. This CDR3 region has 15 residues.